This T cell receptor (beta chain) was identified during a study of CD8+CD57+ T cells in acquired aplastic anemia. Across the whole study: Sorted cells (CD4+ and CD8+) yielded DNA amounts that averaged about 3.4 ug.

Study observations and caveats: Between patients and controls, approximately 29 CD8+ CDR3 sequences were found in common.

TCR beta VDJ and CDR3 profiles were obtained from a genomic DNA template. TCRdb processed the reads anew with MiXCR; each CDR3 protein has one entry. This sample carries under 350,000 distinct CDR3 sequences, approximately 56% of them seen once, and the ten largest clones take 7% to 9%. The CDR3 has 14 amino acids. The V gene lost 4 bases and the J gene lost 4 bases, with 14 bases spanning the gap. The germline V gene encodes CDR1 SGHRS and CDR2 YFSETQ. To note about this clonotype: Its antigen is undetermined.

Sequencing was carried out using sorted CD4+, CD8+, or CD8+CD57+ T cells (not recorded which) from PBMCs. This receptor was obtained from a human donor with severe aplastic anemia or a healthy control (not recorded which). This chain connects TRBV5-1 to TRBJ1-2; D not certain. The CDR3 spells CASSPSGEGYGYTF. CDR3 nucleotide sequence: TGCGCCAGCAGCCCTTCCGGGGAGGGCTATGGCTACACCTTC.